The next 24 T cell receptor beta chains were all read from a single sample in a study of regulatory T cells in long-lasting Graves disease. Construction of the TCR beta libraries employed iRepertoire HTBI primers in conjunction with Arm-PCR of CDR3 regions. TCRdb passed the multiplex PCR reads through MiXCR, listing each CDR3 protein once. The sample has 550,000 or so distinct CDR3 sequences, 12% seen once. The time point: newly diagnosed GD, antithyroid drugs for less than 3 months. After RNA was extracted from PBMCs, the TCR library was made from it. This sample also appeared in a second study, on T cells in Graves' hyperthyroidism and ophthalmopathy.

The starting material was peripheral blood mononuclear cells (PBMCs), obtained at new diagnosis, from a patient treated with antithyroid drugs. The receptors were sampled from a woman in her twenties or thirties with Graves disease.

This clonotype was seen many times. J is TRBJ2-7 and V is TRBV10-3, with D possibly TRBD2 on 6 matching bases. Trimming removed 8 bases from V and 2 bases from J, with 16 bases in between. This CDR3 is built from 14 residues. The germline CDR1 and CDR2 sequences are ENHRY and SYGVKD. As DNA, the CDR3 is TGTGCCATCTCGAAAGGGACGGGAGCCTACGAGCAGTACTTC. This gives the protein CAISKGTGAYEQYF.

This clonotype has only a few counts. The chain joins TRBV6-1 to TRBJ2-1, with D uncertain. The CDR3 extends over 14 amino acids. Trimming removed 5 bases from V and 4 bases from J, with 12 bases in between. The germline V gene encodes CDR1 MNHNS and CDR2 SASEGT. The CDR3 region is CASSTVRLYNEQFF. Written as DNA, the CDR3 is TGTGCCAGCAGTACGGTACGCCTATACAATGAGCAGTTCTTC.

This clonotype was counted only a few times. This CDR3 is missing its conserved last phenylalanine or tryptophan, likely due to a read error. Here the CDR3 DNA reads TGCGCCAGCAGCTTTTGGCCGGACTCAACCTACAATGAGCAGTTCCTC. The encoded protein is CASSFWPDSTYNEQFL. The chain is built from TRBV5-1 and TRBJ2-1; the D gene is possibly TRBD2 (5 bases). The CDR3 is 16 residues long. With 2 bases removed from V and 2 bases from J, the gap between germline ends came to 14 bases. Germline CDR1 is SGHRS and CDR2 is YFSETQ.

The chain has TRBV6-2 or TRBV6-3 and TRBJ2-7, with 10 bases fitting TRBD1. The CDR3 has 14 amino acids. Trimming removed 6 bases from V and 2 bases from J; junction bases left unmatched: 4. Germline V lookup: CDR1 MNHEY, CDR2 SVGEGT. The CDR3 is CASRGQGLAYEQYF. CDR3 in DNA: TGTGCCAGCAGGGGACAGGGGCTTGCCTACGAGCAGTACTTC.

This chain uses TRBV18 with TRBJ2-1; 9 nucleotides agree with TRBD2. Germline loops: CDR1 KGHSH, CDR2 LQKENI. With V trimmed by 2 bases and J by 4 bases, 6 bases remained unmatched. The CDR3 has 16 amino acids. The CDR3 region is CASSPAGLATYNEQFF. Written as DNA, the CDR3 is TGTGCCAGCTCACCAGCCGGACTAGCGACTTACAATGAGCAGTTCTTC.

V gene TRBV24-1 combines with J gene TRBJ2-1, with TRBD2 matching 10 bases. Germline V gives CDR1 KGHDR, CDR2 SFDVKD. The CDR3 is 17 residues long. The V gene end was trimmed by 5 bases and the J gene end by 0 bases; junction bases not matched to a gene: 6. CDR3 nucleotides: TGTGCCACCAGTGTTAGGACTAGCGGTAGCTCCTACAATGAGCAGTTCTTC. This sequence encodes CATSVRTSGSSYNEQFF.

In this sample, this clonotype turned up a few times. The chain has TRBV5-4 and TRBJ2-2; 9 bases are shared with TRBD2. CDR3 size: 15 residues. CDR1 and CDR2 from the germline V gene are SGHNT and YYREEE (reference sequence). V lost 4 bases, J lost 6 bases, and 7 bases stayed unmatched. The CDR3 DNA reads TGTGCCAGCAGCCCCGGGACTAGCCTCTCCGGGGAGCTGTTTTTT. Its protein is CASSPGTSLSGELFF.

This rearrangement joins TRBV12-3 or TRBV12-4 to TRBJ1-2, with D uncertain. V lost 10 bases to trimming and J lost 7 bases, with 7 bases between them. This CDR3 is 9 amino acids long. In DNA form, the CDR3 reads TGTGCCACAGCGGGTGGCTACACCTTC. Translating it yields CATAGGYTF.

This clonotype was found many times. The chain combines TRBV18 with TRBJ2-1; D unresolved. The germline gives CDR1 KGHSH, CDR2 LQKENI. The V and J ends lost 0 bases and 3 bases respectively, with 12 bases between them. The CDR3 covers 16 residues. The CDR3 here is CASSPPNPSDYNEQFF. The CDR3 DNA sequence: TGTGCCAGCTCACCACCGAATCCTTCAGACTACAATGAGCAGTTCTTC.

This clonotype was observed a few times. CDR3 amino acids: CASSQEARVQPQHF. CDR3 DNA sequence: TGTGCCAGCAGCCAAGAAGCTAGGGTTCAGCCCCAGCATTTT. This chain links TRBV4-2 with TRBJ1-5; D gene uncertain. The CDR3 totals 14 residues. CDR1 and CDR2 from the germline V gene are LGHNA and YNFKEQ. V dropped 0 bases and J dropped 6 bases, with 9 bases sitting between them.

The sample holds many counts of this clonotype. The chain uses TRBV29-1 and TRBJ1-2; no firm D call. Germline values: CDR1 SQVTM, CDR2 ANQGSEA. The CDR3 is made up of 13 amino acids. V was trimmed by 4 bases and J by 6 bases, leaving 15 bases between them. This chain's CDR3 is CSVVLDSVDGYTF. The CDR3 DNA sequence: TGCAGCGTTGTTTTAGATAGTGTGGATGGCTACACCTTC.

There are many counts of this clonotype. The chain employs TRBV20-1 and TRBJ2-1; 11 bases are a match to TRBD2. The ends lost 3 bases at V and 10 bases at J; junction bases unmatched: 8. The CDR3 is made up of 14 amino acids. Germline CDR1 and CDR2: DFQATT and SNEGSKA (reference sequence). CDR3 region: CSASSGRAFREQFF. The CDR3 bases are TGCAGTGCTAGTAGCGGGAGGGCCTTCCGGGAGCAGTTCTTC.

The V gene is TRBV24-1, the J gene TRBJ2-7; the D is unclear. V was pared by 4 bases and J by 0 bases, with 6 bases between. The germline CDR1 and CDR2 sequences are KGHDR and SFDVKD. This CDR3 contains 13 residues. The CDR3 nucleotides read TGTGCCACCAGTGACAGGAGCTCCTACGAGCAGTACTTC. This translates into CATSDRSSYEQYF.

This clonotype was seen only a few times. This chain's CDR3 is CASAGTHSNQPQHF. The CDR3 DNA reads as TGTGCCAGCGCCGGGACACATAGCAATCAGCCCCAGCATTTT. The chain uses TRBV19 and TRBJ1-5; D is possibly TRBD1 (6 bases). The CDR3 length is 14 residues. Germline V gene lookup returns CDR1 LNHDA and CDR2 SQIVND (reference sequence). Trimming cost V 9 bases and J 0 bases, with 12 bases left between them.

The chain links TRBV20-1 to TRBJ2-1; 10 bases line up with TRBD1. CDR1 is DFQATT and CDR2 is SNEGSKA in the germline V gene (reference sequence). The CDR3 extends over 16 amino acids. Trimming took 0 bases from V and 8 from J; bases not matched to a gene: 10. This chain's CDR3 is CSARDSAGTGVDEQFF. CDR3 sequence (DNA): TGCAGTGCTAGAGACAGCGCCGGGACAGGGGTCGATGAGCAGTTCTTC.

This clonotype turned up a few times. This chain joins TRBV5-1 and TRBJ1-1, with no clear D. Germline assignment: CDR1 SGHRS and CDR2 YFSETQ. The CDR3 has 14 residues. Trimming removed 4 bases from V and 1 base from J, with 11 bases in between. CDR3 bases: TGCGCCAGCAGCAAAAACACTGGGAACACTGAAGCTTTCTTT. Protein: CASSKNTGNTEAFF.

The gene calls are TRBV10-3 and TRBJ1-6, with D uncertain. V lost 7 bases and J lost 9, with 19 bases in between. The CDR3 is made up of 15 amino acids. The germline gives CDR1 ENHRY, CDR2 SYGVKD. CDR3 in amino acids: CAIKVVSLVGSPLHF. Here the CDR3 DNA reads TGTGCCATCAAAGTAGTCTCCCTCGTCGGTTCACCCCTCCACTTT.

In this sample, this clonotype turned up a few times. This chain connects TRBV10-3 to TRBJ1-5, with D unresolved. Per germline, CDR1 ENHRY and CDR2 SYGVKD. Trimming cost V 3 bases and J 4 bases, with 10 bases left between them. The CDR3 is made up of 14 amino acids. CDR3 coding DNA: TGTGCCATCAGTGACAGACCCTTTAATCAGCCCCAGCATTTT. Translating gives CAISDRPFNQPQHF.

Ten or more counts support this clonotype. The rearrangement links TRBV6-1 to TRBJ2-7; the match to TRBD1 covers 8 bases. The J segment lost 0 bases and the V segment lost 6 bases, leaving 7 bases of the junction unmatched. The CDR3 spans 15 residues. Germline loops: CDR1 MNHNS, CDR2 SASEGT. CDR3 sequence: CASRDRQGSSYEQYF. For the CDR3, the DNA is TGTGCCAGCAGAGATCGACAGGGGAGCTCCTACGAGCAGTACTTC.

This clonotype was detected ten times or more. The rearrangement joins TRBV10-3 to TRBJ2-3; D remains unclear. The CDR3 has 12 amino acids. Trimming removed 7 bases from V and 1 base from J, with 6 bases in between. Germline V gene data show CDR1 as ENHRY and CDR2 as SYGVKD. The DNA of the CDR3 is TGTGCCATCACTGGGGGCACAGATACGCAGTATTTT. Its protein product is CAITGGTDTQYF.

This clonotype has a handful of counts. The chain couples TRBV20-1 to TRBJ2-7; D might be TRBD2 (5 bases). Germline values: CDR1 DFQATT, CDR2 SNEGSKA (reference sequence). Deletions cut 7 bases from V and 0 bases from J, with 19 bases between. CDR3 size: 15 residues. The CDR3: CSGLDSGLYSYEQYF. The CDR3 DNA sequence: TGCAGTGGCCTGGACTCAGGCTTATACTCCTACGAGCAGTACTTC.

The sample holds many counts of this clonotype. The chain links TRBV30 to TRBJ2-2; 8 bases line up with TRBD1. Germline values: CDR1 GTSNPN, CDR2 SVGIG (reference sequence). The CDR3 length is 15 residues. Trimming cost V 4 bases and J 7 bases; bases outside gene matches: 11. DNA of the CDR3: TGTGCCTGGACGAGGCAGGGGGCAGTCTTCGGGGAGCTGTTTTTT. As protein: CAWTRQGAVFGELFF.

This clonotype was seen only a few times. The V and J genes are TRBV6-1 and TRBJ2-1; 9 positions match TRBD2. CDR1 and CDR2 (germline): MNHNS, SASEGT. Unmatched junction bases numbered 6, after V lost 6 bases and J lost 6 bases. The CDR3 extends over 14 amino acids. The CDR3, as DNA: TGTGCCAGCAGCGTAGCGGGAGTCGGCAATGAGCAGTTCTTC. It specifies CASSVAGVGNEQFF.

This clonotype has more than one count but fewer than ten. The chain is built from TRBV20-1 and TRBJ1-6; 7 bases map to TRBD1. This CDR3 contains 15 residues. V was clipped by 3 bases and J by 8 bases; unmatched bases: 10. Per germline, CDR1 DFQATT and CDR2 SNEGSKA (reference sequence). CDR3 bases: TGCAGTGCTAGGGCAACGGGACAGTATGATTCACCCCTCCACTTT. As protein: CSARATGQYDSPLHF.